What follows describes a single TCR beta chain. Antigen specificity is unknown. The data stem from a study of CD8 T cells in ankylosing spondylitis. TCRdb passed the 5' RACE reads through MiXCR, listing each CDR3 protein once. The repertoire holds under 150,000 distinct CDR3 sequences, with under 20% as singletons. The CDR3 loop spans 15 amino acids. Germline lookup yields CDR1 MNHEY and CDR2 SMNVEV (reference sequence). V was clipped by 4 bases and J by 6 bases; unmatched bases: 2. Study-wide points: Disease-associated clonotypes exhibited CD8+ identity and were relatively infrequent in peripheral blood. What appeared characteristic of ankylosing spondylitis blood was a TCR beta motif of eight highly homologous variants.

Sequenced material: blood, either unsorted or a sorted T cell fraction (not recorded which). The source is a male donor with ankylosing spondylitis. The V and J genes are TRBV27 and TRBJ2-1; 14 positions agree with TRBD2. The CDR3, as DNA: TGTGCCAGCAGTTGGGGGACTAGCGGGGGCAATGAGCAGTTCTTC. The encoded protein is CASSWGTSGGNEQFF.